This entry features one T cell receptor (beta chain) sequence. Its antigen is unknown. This specimen comes from a study of CXCR3-negative and CXCR3-positive naive CD8 T cells. Across the whole study: Cumulative TRB read yield was roughly 150 million, averaging about 1.5 +/- 0.3 million per library.

Study-level points and caveats: Across naive subsets, surface CD5 expression was comparable, and TCR strength was inferred from properties of the TRB CDR3.

The TRB libraries of cDNA were built by UMI-labeled 5' RACE. TCRdb reprocessed the 5' RACE reads, with one entry per CDR3 protein and no DNA. The sample table sets out approximately 88,000 distinct CDR3 sequences. The sequenced sample consisted of naive CXCR3- CD8+ T cells from blood. Noted subset: CD45RO-CCR7+CD27+CD95- naive CD8+ T cells lacking CXCR3 (TNR3-). This clonotype originated in a human donor in good health. Some clones in this sample may be carry-over from other donors' samples.

The CDR3 loop reads CASSLLDQEKLFF. The chain carries TRBV7-9 and TRBJ1-4. The germline gives CDR1 SEHNR, CDR2 FQNEAQ (reference sequence). This CDR3 spans 13 amino acids.